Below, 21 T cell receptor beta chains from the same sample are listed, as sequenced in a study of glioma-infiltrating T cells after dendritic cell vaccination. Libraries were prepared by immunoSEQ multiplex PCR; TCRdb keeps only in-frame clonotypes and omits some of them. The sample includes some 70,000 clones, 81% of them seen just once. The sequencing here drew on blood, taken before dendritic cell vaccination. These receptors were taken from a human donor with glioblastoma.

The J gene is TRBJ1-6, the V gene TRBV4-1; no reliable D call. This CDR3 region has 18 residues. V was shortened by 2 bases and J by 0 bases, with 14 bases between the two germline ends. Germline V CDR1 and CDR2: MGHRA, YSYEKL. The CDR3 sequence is CASSQSQSQSSYNSPLHF. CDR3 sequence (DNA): TGCGCCAGCAGCCAATCCCAGTCGCAAAGCTCCTATAATTCACCCCTCCACTTT.

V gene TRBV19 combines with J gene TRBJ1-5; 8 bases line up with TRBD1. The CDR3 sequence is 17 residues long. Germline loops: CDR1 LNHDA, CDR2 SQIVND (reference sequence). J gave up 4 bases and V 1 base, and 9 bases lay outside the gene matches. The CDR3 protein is CASSIGAGGFGNQPQHF. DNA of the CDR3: TGTGCCAGTAGTATAGGGGCAGGGGGCTTCGGTAATCAGCCCCAGCATTTT.

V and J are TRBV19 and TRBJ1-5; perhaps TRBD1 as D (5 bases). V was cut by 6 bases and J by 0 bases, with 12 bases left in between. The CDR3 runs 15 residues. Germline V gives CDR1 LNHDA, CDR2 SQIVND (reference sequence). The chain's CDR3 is CASSRTRDSNQPQHF. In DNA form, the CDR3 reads TGTGCCAGTAGCCGGACAAGAGATAGCAATCAGCCCCAGCATTTT.

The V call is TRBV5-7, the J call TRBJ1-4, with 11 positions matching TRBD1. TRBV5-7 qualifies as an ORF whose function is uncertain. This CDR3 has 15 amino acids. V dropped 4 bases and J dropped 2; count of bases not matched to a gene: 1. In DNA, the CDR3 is TGTGCCAGCAGCGGACAGGGGGCGACTAATGAAAAACTGTTTTTT. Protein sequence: CASSGQGATNEKLFF.

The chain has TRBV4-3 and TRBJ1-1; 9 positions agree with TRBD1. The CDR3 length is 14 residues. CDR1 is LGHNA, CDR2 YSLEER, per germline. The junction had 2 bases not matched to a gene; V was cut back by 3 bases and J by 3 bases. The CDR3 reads CASSQRTGDTEAFF. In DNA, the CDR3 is TGCGCCAGCAGCCAGAGGACAGGGGACACTGAAGCTTTCTTT.

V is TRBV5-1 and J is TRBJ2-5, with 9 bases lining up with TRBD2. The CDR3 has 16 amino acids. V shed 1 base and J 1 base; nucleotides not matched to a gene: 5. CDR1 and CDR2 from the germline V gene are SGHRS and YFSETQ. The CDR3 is CASSLYASGVQETQYF. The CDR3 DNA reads TGCGCCAGCAGCTTGTATGCTAGCGGGGTCCAAGAGACCCAGTACTTC.

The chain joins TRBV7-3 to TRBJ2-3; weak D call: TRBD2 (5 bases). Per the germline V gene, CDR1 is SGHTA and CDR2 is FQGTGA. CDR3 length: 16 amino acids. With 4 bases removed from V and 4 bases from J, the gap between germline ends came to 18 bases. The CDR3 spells CASSSSGRLRADTQYF. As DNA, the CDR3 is TGTGCCAGCAGCTCAAGTGGACGGCTGAGGGCAGATACGCAGTATTTT.

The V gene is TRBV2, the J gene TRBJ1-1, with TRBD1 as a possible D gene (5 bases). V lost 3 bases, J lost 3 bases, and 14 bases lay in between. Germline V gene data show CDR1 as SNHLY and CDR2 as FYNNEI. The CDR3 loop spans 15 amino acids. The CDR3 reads CASSEGTAGDTEAFF. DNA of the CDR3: TGTGCCAGCAGTGAGGGGACGGCGGGAGACACTGAAGCTTTCTTT.

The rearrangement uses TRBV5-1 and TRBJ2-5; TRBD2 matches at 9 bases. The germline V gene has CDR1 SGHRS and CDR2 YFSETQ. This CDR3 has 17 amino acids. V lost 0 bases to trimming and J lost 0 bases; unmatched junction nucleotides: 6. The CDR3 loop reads CASSLGGSGGYQETQYF. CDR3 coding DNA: TGCGCCAGCAGCTTGGGTGGTAGCGGGGGCTACCAAGAGACCCAGTACTTC.

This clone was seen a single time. DNA for the CDR3: TGTGCCAGTAGTATACGGGTAGGCGGGGAGCTGTTTTTT. Protein sequence: CASSIRVGGELFF. The rearrangement joins TRBV19 to TRBJ2-2; D gene ambiguous. Deletions cut 2 bases from V and 7 bases from J, with 8 bases between. Germline V lookup: CDR1 LNHDA, CDR2 SQIVND (reference sequence). The CDR3 spans 13 residues.

In DNA form, the CDR3 reads TGTGCAACGACAGCGTTTAGAGACACTGAAGCTTTCTTT. Its protein product is CATTAFRDTEAFF. The chain combines TRBV30 with TRBJ1-1; D perhaps matches TRBD1 (5 bases). Germline CDR1 and CDR2: GTSNPN and SVGIG (reference sequence). The CDR3 sequence is 13 residues long.

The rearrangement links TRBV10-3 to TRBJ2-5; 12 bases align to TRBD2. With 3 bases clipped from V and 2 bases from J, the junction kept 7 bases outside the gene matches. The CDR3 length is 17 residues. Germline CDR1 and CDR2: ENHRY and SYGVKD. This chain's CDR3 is CAISDPETSGRQETQYF. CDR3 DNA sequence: TGTGCCATCAGTGATCCTGAGACTAGCGGGAGACAAGAGACCCAGTACTTC.

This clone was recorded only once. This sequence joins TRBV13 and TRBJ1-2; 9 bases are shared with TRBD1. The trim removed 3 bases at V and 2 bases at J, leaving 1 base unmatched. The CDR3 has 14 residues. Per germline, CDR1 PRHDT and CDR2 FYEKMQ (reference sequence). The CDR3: CASSFDRGNYGYTF. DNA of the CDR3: TGTGCCAGCAGCTTTGACAGGGGGAACTATGGCTACACCTTC.

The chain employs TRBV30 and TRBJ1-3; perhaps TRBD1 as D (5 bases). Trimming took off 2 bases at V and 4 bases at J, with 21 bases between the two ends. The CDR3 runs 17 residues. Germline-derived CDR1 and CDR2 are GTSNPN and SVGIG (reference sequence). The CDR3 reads CAWSLPRGDQGGNTIYF. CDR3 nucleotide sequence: TGTGCCTGGAGTCTCCCCCGCGGGGACCAAGGGGGAAACACCATATATTTT. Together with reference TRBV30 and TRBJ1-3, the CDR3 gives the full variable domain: SQTIHQWPATLVQPVGSPLSLECTVEGTSNPNLYWYRQAAGRGLQLLFYSVGIGQISSEVPQNLSASRPQDRQFILSSKKLLLSDSGFYLCAWSLPRGDQGGNTIYFGEGSWLTVV.

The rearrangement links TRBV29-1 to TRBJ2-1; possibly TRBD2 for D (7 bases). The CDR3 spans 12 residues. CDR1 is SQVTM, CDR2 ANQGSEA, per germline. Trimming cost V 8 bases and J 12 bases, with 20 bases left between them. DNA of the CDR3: TGCAGCCACCGTACGGGGGGCGACGGGCAGTTCTTC. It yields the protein CSHRTGGDGQFF.

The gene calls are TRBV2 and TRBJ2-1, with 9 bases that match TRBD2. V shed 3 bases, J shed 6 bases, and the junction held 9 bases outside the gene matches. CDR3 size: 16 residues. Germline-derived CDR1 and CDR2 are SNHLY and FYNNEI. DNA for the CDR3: TGTGCCAGCAGTGATCGGCGGGGGGGCTCTTTCAATGAGCAGTTCTTC. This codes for CASSDRRGGSFNEQFF.

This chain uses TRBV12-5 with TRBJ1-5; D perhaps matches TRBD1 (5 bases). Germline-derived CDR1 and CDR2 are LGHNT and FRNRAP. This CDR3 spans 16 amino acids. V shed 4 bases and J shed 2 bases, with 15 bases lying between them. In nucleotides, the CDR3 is TGTGCTAGTGGTTCGTCCGGGACGGGGGGCAATCAGCCCCAGCATTTT. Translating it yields CASGSSGTGGNQPQHF.

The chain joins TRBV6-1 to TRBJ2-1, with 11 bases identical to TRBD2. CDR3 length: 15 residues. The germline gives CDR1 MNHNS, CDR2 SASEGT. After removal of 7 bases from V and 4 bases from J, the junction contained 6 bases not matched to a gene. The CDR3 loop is CASKELAGVYNEQFF. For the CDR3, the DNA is TGTGCCAGCAAAGAACTAGCGGGGGTGTACAATGAGCAGTTCTTC.

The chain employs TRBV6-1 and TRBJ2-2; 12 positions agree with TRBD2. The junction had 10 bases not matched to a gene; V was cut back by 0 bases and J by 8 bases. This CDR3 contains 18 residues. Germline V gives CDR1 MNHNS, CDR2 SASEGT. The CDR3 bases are TGTGCCAGCAGTGAAGCGCGGCTAGCGGGGGGGAGGCGGGGGGAGCTGTTTTTT. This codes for CASSEARLAGGRRGELFF.

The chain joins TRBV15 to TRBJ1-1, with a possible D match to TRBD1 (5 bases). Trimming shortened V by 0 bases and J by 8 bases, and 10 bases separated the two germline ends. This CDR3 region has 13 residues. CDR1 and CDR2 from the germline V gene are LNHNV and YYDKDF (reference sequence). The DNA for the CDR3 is TGTGCCACCAGCAGAGATGGTAAGGGGGAAGCTTTCTTT. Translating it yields CATSRDGKGEAFF.

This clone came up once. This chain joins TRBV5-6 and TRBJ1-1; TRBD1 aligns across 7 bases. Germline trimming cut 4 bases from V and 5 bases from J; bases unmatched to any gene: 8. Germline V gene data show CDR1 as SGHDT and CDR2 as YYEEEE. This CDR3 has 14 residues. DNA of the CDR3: TGTGCCAGCAGCCCACAGGGGACGGGGACTGAAGCTTTCTTT. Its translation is CASSPQGTGTEAFF.